Shown below are 4 T cell receptor beta chains from a single sample sequenced in a study of Ad26.COV2.S vaccination and SARS-CoV-2 variants. This sample's treatment: roughly 19 received Ad26.COV2.S at low or high dose, single or two shots; about 5 received placebo; per-sample allocation not given. Day 63 following the first vaccine or placebo injection was when the samples were taken. Generated by immunoSEQ multiplex PCR, the TCRdb table keeps only in-frame clones and is missing some. The table has about 390,000 clones, approximately 86% seen once. The specimen comprised peripheral blood, sampled in a trial of Ad26.COV2.S vaccine versus placebo. Source of these receptors: a person between 18 and 65 years old who received the Ad26.COV2.S COVID-19 vaccine or a placebo.

This chain links TRBV6-1 with TRBJ1-5; D call uncertain. The CDR3 has 16 amino acids. Germline V gives CDR1 MNHNS, CDR2 SASEGT. Trimming left V 2 bases short and J 4 bases short, with 15 bases between. The chain's CDR3 is CASSEQALFPNQPQHF. As DNA, the CDR3 is TGTGCCAGCAGTGAACAGGCCCTCTTCCCTAATCAGCCCCAGCATTTT.

CDR3 in DNA: TGTGCCAGCACAGAGTTGGATTCCTACAATGAGCAGTTCTTC. Its translation is CASTELDSYNEQFF. The genes are TRBV2 and TRBJ2-1; D not resolved. The CDR3 consists of 14 residues. The germline gives CDR1 SNHLY, CDR2 FYNNEI. Trimming stripped 7 bases from V and 1 base from J, with 11 bases between. The full variable domain, rest sourced from reference TRBV2 and TRBJ2-1, is EPEVTQTPSHQVTQMGQEVILRCVPISNHLYFYWYRQILGQKVEFLVSFYNNEISEKSEIFDDQFSVERPDGSNFTLKIRSTKLEDSAMYFCASTELDSYNEQFFGPGTRLTVL.

The genes are TRBV5-6 and TRBJ2-5; D might be TRBD2 (6 bases). This CDR3 is built from 16 residues. V was clipped by 6 bases and J by 2 bases, with 20 bases between them. Germline-derived CDR1 and CDR2 are SGHDT and YYEEEE. CDR3 sequence: CASTVYGGSVQETQYF. CDR3 sequence (DNA): TGTGCCAGCACCGTGTACGGGGGTAGCGTACAAGAGACCCAGTACTTC.

V and J are TRBV6-5 and TRBJ2-5, with a possible D match to TRBD1 (6 bases). Trimming stripped 2 bases from V and 2 bases from J, with 12 bases between. Germline lookup yields CDR1 MNHEY and CDR2 SVGAGI. This CDR3 is built from 15 residues. The CDR3 protein is CASSYGQGWQETQYF. The CDR3 DNA sequence: TGTGCCAGCAGTTACGGGCAGGGGTGGCAAGAGACCCAGTACTTC.